A single sample gave rise to the 13 T cell receptor beta chains below, sequenced in a study of cytomegalovirus exposure and HLA in healthy donors (dated by TCRdb to about 2017). Library preparation employed the immunoSEQ multiplex PCR assay. For the multiplex PCR, a mixture combining 60 forward primers for TCR Vbeta segments and 13 reverse primers for TCR Jbeta segments was used. In its TCRdb copy, this immuneACCESS table keeps in-frame sequences only and misses some clones. Where compared with another copy, unresolved V genes explain less than half of these, and the others have no known cause. The sample table holds nearly 110,000 clones, of which around 69% were seen once. Less than 2.5% of the sample belongs to the ten largest clones. Sequenced input: PBMCs. The receptors were gathered from a man aged 18 to 29 in good health and CMV-seronegative.

On this clone itself: One end of the junction does not line up with germline, which may come from a read error. The chain has TRBV7-9 and TRBJ2-7; no clear D. Germline loops: CDR1 SEHNR, CDR2 FQNEAQ (reference sequence). This CDR3 spans 12 amino acids. Written as DNA, the CDR3 is TGTTCCAGCAGCTTAGATGGGCCCGAGCAGTACTTC. This sequence encodes CSSSLDGPEQYF.

This chain links TRBV19 with TRBJ1-4, with 10 positions matching TRBD1. The germline gives CDR1 LNHDA, CDR2 SQIVND (reference sequence). The J segment lost 10 bases and the V segment lost 6 bases, leaving 14 bases of the junction unmatched. This CDR3 region has 16 residues. DNA of the CDR3: TGTGCCAGTAGCCCAAATCTGACAGGGGGCTTCGGAAAACTGTTTTTT. As protein: CASSPNLTGGFGKLFF.

This chain connects TRBV2 to TRBJ1-2, with D perhaps TRBD1 (6 bases). V lost 2 bases, J lost 5 bases, and 9 bases lay in between. Looked up from germline, CDR1 is SNHLY and CDR2 is FYNNEI. The CDR3 has 13 residues. DNA of the CDR3: TGTGCCAGCAGTGAATGGACAGCTTATGGCTACACCTTC. Protein sequence: CASSEWTAYGYTF.

The gene calls are TRBV7-9 and TRBJ2-5; TRBD2 agrees at 8 bases. The closer fit of TRBJ2-7 to the DNA end suggests the J call may be wrong. Germline V gene data show CDR1 as SEHNR and CDR2 as FQNEAQ (reference sequence). This CDR3 has 16 residues. The CDR3 nucleotides read TGTGCCAGCAGCCCGGGGGGGGGCAAGGTTTCCTACGAGCAGTACTTC. Its translation is CASSPGGGKVSYEQYF.

The chain joins TRBV7-9 to TRBJ2-3; the match to TRBD2 covers 8 bases. The CDR3 is 16 residues long. V shed 5 bases, J shed 4 bases, and the junction held 11 bases outside the gene matches. The germline V gene has CDR1 SEHNR and CDR2 FQNEAQ (reference sequence). The CDR3 region is CASSRLAGGRADTQYF. CDR3 bases: TGTGCCAGCAGCCGTCTCGCGGGGGGACGCGCAGATACGCAGTATTTT.

This clone was seen repeatedly, ten times or more. The CDR3 spells CASSVRQGADSPLHF. CDR3 nucleotides: TGTGCCAGCAGCGTAAGACAGGGGGCAGATTCACCCCTCCACTTT. V gene TRBV9 combines with J gene TRBJ1-6, with TRBD1 matching over 10 bases. The CDR3 extends over 15 amino acids. The germline V gene has CDR1 SGDLS and CDR2 YYNGEE. After removal of 1 base from V and 8 bases from J, the junction contained 3 bases not matched to a gene.

The chain couples TRBV6-5 to TRBJ1-4; D remains ambiguous. The CDR3 is 14 residues long. CDR1 MNHEY and CDR2 SVGAGI come from the germline V gene. The V end lost 4 bases, the J end lost 7 bases, and 13 bases lay between the germline ends. The CDR3 sequence is CASSWGRGSEKLFF. As DNA, the CDR3 is TGTGCCAGCAGTTGGGGTCGGGGTTCTGAAAAACTGTTTTTT.

This chain links TRBV7-9 with TRBJ2-3, with 7 bases fitting TRBD2. The trim removed 3 bases at V and 5 bases at J, leaving 17 bases unmatched. Germline V lookup: CDR1 SEHNR, CDR2 FQNEAQ (reference sequence). The CDR3 covers 18 residues. CDR3 residues: CASSFGAGLADRGDTQYF. The CDR3 DNA reads as TGTGCCAGCAGCTTCGGAGCTGGGCTAGCGGACCGAGGAGATACGCAGTATTTT. Drawing the rest from reference TRBV7-9 and TRBJ2-3, the complete variable domain is DTGVSQNPRHKITKRGQNVTFRCDPISEHNRLYWYRQTLGQGPEFLTYFQNEAQLEKSRLLSDRFSAERPKGSFSTLEIQRTEQGDSAMYLCASSFGAGLADRGDTQYFGPGTRLTVL.

This clone was counted between two and nine times. The chain joins TRBV7-3 to TRBJ1-6; TRBD1 matches at 7 bases. V was clipped by 5 bases and J by 7 bases; unmatched bases: 8. Germline V gives CDR1 SGHTA, CDR2 FQGTGA. The CDR3 is 15 amino acids. In DNA form, the CDR3 reads TGTGCCAGCAGCCCAACAGGGGCAGGGAATTCACCCCTCCACTTT. Encoded protein: CASSPTGAGNSPLHF.

The chain recombines TRBV6-6 with TRBJ2-7; the D is unclear. This CDR3 region has 16 residues. Trimming pared 0 bases from V and 0 bases from J, leaving 12 bases between. Per germline, CDR1 MNHNY and CDR2 SVGAGI (reference sequence). Here the CDR3 reads CASSYSWAHSSYEQYF. The DNA for the CDR3 is TGTGCCAGCAGTTACTCGTGGGCCCACTCCTCCTACGAGCAGTACTTC.

This clone was observed a single time. The CDR3 DNA reads as TGTGCCAGCGCAGAACAGCCCACGGGGACCGGGGAGCTGTTTTTT. Translated: CASAEQPTGTGELFF. V is TRBV6-5 and J is TRBJ2-2; a possible D gene is TRBD2 (5 bases). The CDR3 has 15 amino acids. Germline V lookup: CDR1 MNHEY, CDR2 SVGAGI. Trimming left V 8 bases short and J 5 bases short, with 18 bases between.

The rearrangement links TRBV9 to TRBJ1-6; 11 positions agree with TRBD1. The CDR3 extends over 16 amino acids. V lost 0 bases, J lost 7 bases, and 3 bases stayed unmatched. Germline CDR1 and CDR2: SGDLS and YYNGEE. The CDR3 bases are TGTGCCAGCAGCGTAGGTGGGACAGGGGGAAATTCACCCCTCCACTTT. It encodes CASSVGGTGGNSPLHF.

The chain combines TRBV28 with TRBJ1-2, with 11 bases aligning to TRBD1. The CDR3 sequence is 18 residues long. CDR1 MDHEN and CDR2 SYDVKM come from the germline V gene. V lost 5 bases to trimming and J lost 8 bases; unmatched junction nucleotides: 19. CDR3 amino acids: CASSDTLILGQGAGGYTF. In DNA form, the CDR3 reads TGTGCCAGCAGTGATACTTTGATACTAGGACAGGGGGCGGGGGGCTACACCTTC.